This T cell receptor beta chain derives from a study of blood T cell repertoires in COVID-19. About the research overall: Collection of acute and convalescent COVID-19 samples took place in the United States, Italy and Spain. PBMCs, B-cell-depleted T cells, or T cells were the source of the cDNA or gDNA that made up the material.

Trimming removed 10 bases from V and 3 bases from J, with 21 bases in between. CDR1 and CDR2 from the germline V gene are SNHLY and FYNNEI. This CDR3 region has 16 residues. As processed by the authors: How many nucleated cells were present was estimated from reference gene primer amplification. The method was immunoSEQ multiplex PCR; TCRdb's version includes in-frame clones alone and lacks a portion of them. V, J and clone size are those of that table, while D and trimming were read from the DNA. Of around 250,000 clones in the sample, 80% to 85% were seen once. The sample was peripheral blood. The receptor's source is a middle-aged woman who had recovered from COVID-19. The chain carries TRBV2 and TRBJ1-4, with a possible D match to TRBD1 (6 bases). The CDR3 region is CAIPLDRTSPNEKLFF. The DNA for the CDR3 is TGTGCCATCCCTTTAGACAGGACGAGCCCTAATGAAAAACTGTTTTTT.